The 17 T cell receptor beta chains in this list originate from one sample, sequenced in a study of molecular identifiers for immune sequencing clone quantification. TCRdb re-called the PCR reads through MiXCR, storing one row per CDR3 protein. The table lists approximately 20,000 distinct CDR3 sequences, about a fifth of them singletons. Material: naive CD8+ T cells from blood, with Jurkat cell RNA spiked in. Specified subset: FACS-sorted CD8+CD4-CCR7+CD45RA+ naive T cells. The receptors derive from a human donor in good health. Some libraries in this study had Jurkat cell RNA spiked in.

This clonotype was recorded many times. The gene calls are TRBV29-1 and TRBJ1-5; D remains unclear. The CDR3 covers 13 residues. The germline V gene encodes CDR1 SQVTM and CDR2 ANQGSEA. Trimming stripped 4 bases from V and 1 base from J, with 8 bases between. CDR3 DNA: TGCAGCGTTGGAGTTGGCAGCAATCAGCCCCAGCATTTT. Residues: CSVGVGSNQPQHF.

This clonotype was counted a few times. The rearrangement links TRBV7-9 to TRBJ1-6; 9 bases are shared with TRBD1. The CDR3 spans 15 residues. Germline-derived CDR1 and CDR2 are SEHNR and FQNEAQ (reference sequence). The J segment lost 9 bases and the V segment lost 5 bases, leaving 8 bases of the junction unmatched. The CDR3 sequence: CASSRDRATGSPLHF. The CDR3 bases are TGTGCCAGCAGCAGGGACAGGGCCACGGGTTCACCCCTCCACTTT.

This clonotype was seen repeatedly, ten times or more. CDR3 bases: TGTGCCAGCAGCCGCCCGGGTGGGAAAAGCACAGATACGCAGTATTTT. Encoded protein: CASSRPGGKSTDTQYF. The V and J genes are TRBV12-3 or TRBV12-4 and TRBJ2-3; no clear D gene. Trimming left V 6 bases short and J 0 bases short, with 16 bases between. This CDR3 has 16 amino acids.

This clonotype has a count of ten or more. The chain has TRBV4-3 and TRBJ2-7; TRBD1 matches at 8 bases. This CDR3 comprises 14 residues. Trimming at V came to 4 bases and at J to 3 bases, leaving 5 bases not matched to a gene. Germline assignment: CDR1 LGHNA and CDR2 YSLEER. The CDR3 here is CASSPGQGVYEQYF. CDR3 nucleotides: TGCGCCAGCAGCCCCGGACAGGGAGTCTACGAGCAGTACTTC.

This clonotype was picked up many times. The chain joins TRBV20-1 to TRBJ2-7; either TRBD1 or TRBD2 may supply D (6 bases each). CDR1 DFQATT and CDR2 SNEGSKA come from the germline V gene (reference sequence). The V end was cut by 3 bases, the J end by 3 bases, with 12 bases between. The CDR3 loop spans 13 amino acids. The CDR3 DNA reads TGCAGTGCTAGTGGGGGGCCCGGCTACGAGCAGTACTTC. Its protein is CSASGGPGYEQYF.

Ten or more counts support this clonotype. The J gene is TRBJ2-7, the V gene TRBV5-1, with 7 bases aligning to TRBD1. The CDR3 is made up of 14 amino acids. Germline CDR1 is SGHRS and CDR2 is YFSETQ. V trimming: 1 base; J trimming: 2 bases; junction bases outside the gene matches: 3. This chain's CDR3 is CASSLWQGAYEQYF. In nucleotides, the CDR3 is TGCGCCAGCAGCTTGTGGCAGGGGGCCTACGAGCAGTACTTC.

This clonotype was detected only once. One end of the junction is discordant with germline, which a read error may explain. The chain recombines TRBV10-3 with TRBJ2-2; TRBD2 matches 7 bases. The CDR3 extends over 16 amino acids. The V gene's germline CDR1 is ENHRY and CDR2 SYGVKD. The CDR3 nucleotides read TGTGCCATCAGTGGTCAGACTAGCCCGAACACCGGGGAGCTGGTTTTT. Protein sequence: CAISGQTSPNTGELVF.

This clonotype is medium-sized by share. The chain links TRBV12-3 or TRBV12-4 to TRBJ1-2; unclear D gene. Between the trimmed V and J ends, which lost 3 bases and 6 bases, there was a span of 11 bases. This CDR3 spans 13 amino acids. The CDR3 DNA is TGTGCCAGCAGTTTGTATTCGTTGGATGGCTACACCTTC. Translating it yields CASSLYSLDGYTF.

This clonotype appeared a single time. A much larger clone is a single base away; this may be a read error. Without the conserved terminal phenylalanine or tryptophan, this CDR3 likely stems from a read error. The chain is built from TRBV6-2 or TRBV6-3 and TRBJ1-5, with D possibly matching TRBD1 (5 bases). V dropped 2 bases and J dropped 5 bases, with 16 bases sitting between them. The length of the CDR3 is 16 residues. Per germline, CDR1 MNHEY and CDR2 SVGEGT. CDR3 bases: TGTGCCAGCAGTTACCTCGCGACAGATCGGCATCAGCCCCAGCATTCT. This sequence encodes CASSYLATDRHQPQHS.

The V call is TRBV29-1, the J call TRBJ2-7, with 8 bases fitting TRBD1. This CDR3 is built from 14 residues. Unmatched junction bases numbered 10, after V lost 5 bases and J lost 4 bases. Germline V gene data show CDR1 as SQVTM and CDR2 as ANQGSEA. For the CDR3, the DNA is TGCAGCGTTTTCTCGGCGGACAGGGCTTACGAGCAGTACTTC. Translation: CSVFSADRAYEQYF.

This clonotype was counted at least ten times. The rearrangement joins TRBV5-1 to TRBJ2-2; no clear D. CDR3 size: 11 residues. In germline, CDR1 is SGHRS, CDR2 YFSETQ. Trimming pared 4 bases from V and 6 bases from J, leaving 4 bases between. The CDR3 bases are TGCGCCAGCAGCGATTCCGGGGAGCTGTTTTTT. Translation gives CASSDSGELFF.

As for this clonotype: A much more abundant neighbour one base away suggests this may be a read error. This likely comes from a read error, as the CDR3 has no conserved phenylalanine or tryptophan at its end. The chain uses TRBV5-1 and TRBJ2-7; 7 nucleotides match TRBD1. The J segment lost 2 bases and the V segment lost 1 base, leaving 3 bases of the junction unmatched. The CDR3 has 14 residues. The germline CDR1 and CDR2 sequences are SGHRS and YFSETQ. The CDR3 sequence is CASSLWQGAYEQYL. The CDR3 DNA is TGCGCCAGCAGCTTGTGGCAGGGGGCCTACGAGCAGTACCTC.

This clonotype has a handful of counts. The chain combines TRBV7-6 with TRBJ2-7, with a possible D match to TRBD2 (6 bases). Deletions cut 5 bases from V and 5 bases from J, with 13 bases between. The CDR3 runs to 13 residues. Germline V gene sequence: CDR1 SGHVS, CDR2 FNYEAQ. DNA of the CDR3: TGTGCCAGCAGCCAGCTGGGGGGAAACGAGCAGTACTTC. As protein: CASSQLGGNEQYF.

This clonotype is labeled as medium-sized. The V and J genes are TRBV7-2 and TRBJ2-7, with D possibly being TRBD2 (5 bases). Germline V lookup: CDR1 SGHTA, CDR2 FQGNSA. Trimming removed 6 bases at V and 0 bases at J, with 12 bases between. The CDR3 is 14 amino acids. CDR3 sequence reads: CASSPVRGSYEQYF. The CDR3 nucleotides read TGTGCCAGCAGTCCTGTCCGGGGCTCCTACGAGCAGTACTTC.

The chain joins TRBV7-9 to TRBJ1-5; D not certain. The CDR3 loop spans 12 amino acids. V dropped 4 bases and J dropped 6 bases, with 7 bases sitting between them. CDR1 SEHNR and CDR2 FQNEAQ come from the germline V gene (reference sequence). The CDR3 here is CASSSDSQPQHF. Written as DNA, the CDR3 is TGTGCCAGCAGCTCGGACTCTCAGCCCCAGCATTTT. The complete variable domain, with remaining parts taken from reference TRBV7-9 and TRBJ1-5, reads DTGVSQNPRHKITKRGQNVTFRCDPISEHNRLYWYRQTLGQGPEFLTYFQNEAQLEKSRLLSDRFSAERPKGSFSTLEIQRTEQGDSAMYLCASSSDSQPQHFGDGTRLSIL.

The chain joins TRBV28 to TRBJ1-2; no definite D call. Trimming took 3 bases from V and 8 from J, leaving 19 bases between them. This CDR3 region has 15 residues. The germline gives CDR1 MDHEN, CDR2 SYDVKM. CDR3 nucleotides: TGTGCCAGCAGTTTCGAAGGAGGACTTACAAGGGGCTACACCTTC. This translates into CASSFEGGLTRGYTF.

This clonotype is medium-sized by share. V is TRBV12-3 or TRBV12-4 and J is TRBJ1-1; D is uncertain. The ends were cut back, 5 bases at V and 5 bases at J, with 12 bases in the middle. CDR3 length: 13 residues. CDR3 sequence: CASSLPRGTEAFF. CDR3 nucleotide sequence: TGTGCCAGCAGTCTTCCGAGAGGGACTGAAGCTTTCTTT.